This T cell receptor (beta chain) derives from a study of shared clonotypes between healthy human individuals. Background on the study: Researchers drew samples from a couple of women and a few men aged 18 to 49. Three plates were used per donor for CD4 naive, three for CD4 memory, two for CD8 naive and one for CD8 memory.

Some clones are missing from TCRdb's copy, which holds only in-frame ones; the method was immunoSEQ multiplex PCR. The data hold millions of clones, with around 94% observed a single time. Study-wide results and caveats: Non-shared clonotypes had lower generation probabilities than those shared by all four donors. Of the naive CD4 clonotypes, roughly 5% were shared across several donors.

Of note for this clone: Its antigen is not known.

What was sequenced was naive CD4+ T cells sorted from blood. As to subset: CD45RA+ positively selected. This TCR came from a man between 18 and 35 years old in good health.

CDR3 DNA: TGTGCCAGCAGCCCAGGCCGAAACAGGGGTATCACTGAAGCTTTCTTT. Amino acids: CASSPGRNRGITEAFF. This chain uses TRBV9 with TRBJ1-1; 7 bases agree with TRBD1. The V segment lost 4 bases and the J segment 4 bases; nucleotides outside the gene matches: 13. The V gene's germline CDR1 is SGDLS and CDR2 YYNGEE. The CDR3 is 16 residues long. Supplemented by reference TRBV9 and TRBJ1-1, the full variable domain reads DSGVTQTPKHLITATGQRVTLRCSPRSGDLSVYWYQQSLDQGLQFLIQYYNGEERAKGNILERFSAQQFPDLHSELNLSSLELGDSALYFCASSPGRNRGITEAFFGQGTRLTVV.